A selection of T cell receptor beta chains follows, all from one sample in a study of regulatory T cells in long-lasting Graves disease. TCRdb independently ran MiXCR on the multiplex PCR reads; one entry per CDR3 protein. The table includes 250,000 to 300,000 distinct CDR3 sequences, more than 15% detected once. These data were likewise used in another study, on T cells in Graves' hyperthyroidism and ophthalmopathy.

The source material was peripheral blood mononuclear cells (PBMCs), sampled at new diagnosis, from a patient treated with antithyroid drugs. These receptors came from a young woman with Graves disease. Both conserved end residues are part of each CDR3. A D gene is named only where the DNA matches it firmly. Some rows have no size entry. The others give once, few or many, or a class for an expanded clone.

TGCAGTGCTAGAGACACTAGCGGGTTGACAGATACGCAGTATTTT,CSARDTSGLTDTQYF,TRBJ2-3,.,TRBV20-1,TRBD2
TGTGCCAGCAGCTTGGACCCTGGAAACACCATATATTTT,CASSLDPGNTIYF,TRBJ1-3,many,TRBV7-9,.
TGTGCCAGCAGCTTAATTAGCCTTATCGGTAACGAGCAGTACTTC,CASSLISLIGNEQYF,TRBJ2-7,.,TRBV7-3,.
TGCGCCAGCAGTGAGTCGCGTCAGTTCGGAAACACCATATATTTT,CASSESRQFGNTIYF,TRBJ1-3,many,TRBV10-1,.
TGTGCCAGCAACGGGAGAACCTCCTACAATGAGCAGTTCTTC,CASNGRTSYNEQFF,TRBJ2-1,few,TRBV13,.
TGCAGTGCTAGTAGAACGGCCGGGGAAAAACTGTTTTTT,CSASRTAGEKLFF,TRBJ1-4,many,TRBV20-1,.
TGTGCCAGTAGTATAGGTGACAGAATCCACGAGCAGTACTTC,CASSIGDRIHEQYF,TRBJ2-7,many,TRBV19,.
TGTGCCAGTGCCCAGCCTGGCTCCTACAATGAGCAGTTCTTC,CASAQPGSYNEQFF,TRBJ2-1,many,TRBV19,.
TGTGCCACCAGTGAATGGGACAATCAAGCGTCCTACGAGCAGTACTTC,CATSEWDNQASYEQYF,TRBJ2-7,many,TRBV24-1,.
TGTGCCAGCAGCTTAGAGGCGGGACAGCAAGAGACCCAGTACTTC,CASSLEAGQQETQYF,TRBJ2-5,.,TRBV11-2,.
TGTGCCAGCAGCTTAGGTACGGGACGAACTGAAAAACTGTTTTTT,CASSLGTGRTEKLFF,TRBJ1-4,many,TRBV7-6,.
TGTGCCAGCAGTGACCCCTCAGGGAACTACGAGCAGTACTTC,CASSDPSGNYEQYF,TRBJ2-7,few,TRBV6-4,.
TGTGCCAGCAGCTTGCACGGGTCGGGCGGAAATTCACCCCTCCACTTT,CASSLHGSGGNSPLHF,TRBJ1-6,many,TRBV5-1,.